This entry lists 15 T cell receptor beta chains sequenced from one sample in a study of T-cell memory formation after mild COVID-19. A single record per CDR3 protein comes from TCRdb applying MiXCR to the 5' RACE reads. The sample carries about 350,000 distinct CDR3 sequences, roughly 13% recorded once. Sequencing was performed on PBMCs or a T cell subset sorted from them (not recorded which). The receptor set was obtained from a man between 18 and 35 years old who had mild COVID-19 (a few samples of this study predate the infection). Cell type and time point are not known.

The chain uses TRBV7-8 and TRBJ2-2; possible D gene TRBD1, 6 bases. CDR3 length: 17 residues. Trimming cost V 5 bases and J 4 bases, with 20 bases left between them. Germline V lookup: CDR1 SGHVS, CDR2 FQNEAQ. The CDR3: CASSPPRITGPTGELFF. Here the CDR3 DNA reads TGTGCCAGCAGCCCTCCTAGGATTACAGGGCCCACCGGGGAGCTGTTTTTT.

This clonotype was counted a few times. The chain joins TRBV5-1 to TRBJ1-2, with D tentatively TRBD1 (6 bases). V shed 0 bases and J shed 4 bases, with 10 bases lying between them. The CDR3 has 14 amino acids. Germline assignment: CDR1 SGHRS and CDR2 YFSETQ. The CDR3 loop reads CASSLGQAAYGYTF. CDR3 sequence (DNA): TGCGCCAGCAGCTTGGGACAGGCTGCCTATGGCTACACCTTC.

The genes are TRBV5-5 and TRBJ2-7; the D is unclear. This CDR3 spans 12 amino acids. V lost 0 bases, J lost 3 bases, and 4 bases lay in between. Germline V gene data show CDR1 as SGHKS and CDR2 as YYEKEE (reference sequence). The CDR3 DNA reads TGTGCCAGCAGCTTGGATCTCTACGAGCAGTACGTC. Translated, it gives CASSLDLYEQYV.

This clonotype has just one count. The gene calls are TRBV6-5 and TRBJ2-7, with 7 bases fitting TRBD2. This CDR3 spans 16 amino acids. The trim removed 0 bases at V and 0 bases at J, leaving 5 bases unmatched. Germline V gives CDR1 MNHEY, CDR2 SVGAGI. The CDR3 nucleotides read TGTGCCAGCAGTTACTCTGGAGGGGAGGGCTCCTACGAGCAGTACTTC. Translation: CASSYSGGEGSYEQYF.

CDR3 bases: TGTGCCAGCGGGCCCGCGGGCAGCACAGATACGCAGTATTTT. This translates into CASGPAGSTDTQYF. The chain combines TRBV7-2 with TRBJ2-3, with D tentatively TRBD2 (5 bases). V lost 8 bases, J lost 0 bases, and 12 bases lay in between. The germline V gene encodes CDR1 SGHTA and CDR2 FQGNSA. The CDR3 is made up of 14 amino acids.

This clonotype has ten or more counts. The chain combines TRBV5-1 with TRBJ1-5; the D is unclear. CDR3 length: 14 amino acids. V lost 0 bases, J lost 1 base, and 5 bases lay in between. Germline CDR1 SGHRS, CDR2 YFSETQ. CDR3 residues: CASSLGVSNQPQHF. The CDR3 DNA follows: TGCGCCAGCAGCTTGGGGGTGAGCAATCAGCCCCAGCATTTT.

This clonotype has just a few counts. The chain carries TRBV4-3 and TRBJ2-1; TRBD2 matches at 9 bases. V lost 0 bases and J lost 5; bases outside the gene matches: 8. The CDR3 spans 17 residues. Germline V gene data show CDR1 as LGHNA and CDR2 as YSLEER. Written as DNA, the CDR3 is TGCGCCAGCAGCCAAGATGGGGGTAGCGGGAGAAACAATGAGCAGTTCTTC. Amino acid sequence: CASSQDGGSGRNNEQFF.

This clonotype was observed a few times. The genes are TRBV10-3 and TRBJ1-1; D not certain. Looked up from germline, CDR1 is ENHRY and CDR2 is SYGVKD. This CDR3 has 14 residues. The V gene lost 3 bases and the J gene lost 5 bases, with 13 bases spanning the gap. CDR3 sequence (DNA): TGTGCCATCAGTGATGGAGTTCGGGCGACTGAAGCTTTCTTT. It specifies CAISDGVRATEAFF.

There are a few counts of this clonotype. The rearrangement links TRBV18 to TRBJ2-1, with 11 nucleotides matching TRBD1. The J segment lost 8 bases and the V segment lost 0 bases, leaving 12 bases of the junction unmatched. The CDR3 is made up of 18 amino acids. CDR1 and CDR2 (germline): KGHSH, LQKENI. This CDR3 reads CASSPPPGTGGSSDEQFF. CDR3 bases: TGTGCCAGCTCACCACCGCCCGGGACAGGGGGTAGTTCGGATGAGCAGTTCTTC.

The V and J genes are TRBV27 and TRBJ1-5, with unresolved D. Trimming shortened V by 5 bases and J by 12 bases, and 5 bases separated the two germline ends. The CDR3 runs to 9 residues. Germline CDR1 MNHEY, CDR2 SMNVEV (reference sequence). CDR3 sequence reads: CASSLGQHF. CDR3 nucleotide sequence: TGTGCCAGCAGTCTGGGCCAGCATTTT.

The V and J genes are TRBV5-1 and TRBJ2-3; 10 bases are a match to TRBD1. This CDR3 has 16 amino acids. Germline trimming cut 0 bases from V and 1 base from J; bases unmatched to any gene: 2. The germline gives CDR1 SGHRS, CDR2 YFSETQ. This CDR3 is CASSLGGQGGTDTQYF. CDR3 coding DNA: TGCGCCAGCAGCTTGGGCGGACAGGGGGGCACAGATACGCAGTATTTT.

This clonotype was seen a few times. This chain connects TRBV7-2 to TRBJ2-2; the D gene is possibly TRBD1 (6 bases). The V gene lost 7 bases and the J gene lost 4 bases, with 16 bases spanning the gap. This CDR3 has 15 amino acids. Germline CDR1 is SGHTA and CDR2 is FQGNSA. CDR3 DNA sequence: TGTGCCAGCATCCCGGGACAACAGGCCACCGGGGAGCTGTTTTTT. This codes for CASIPGQQATGELFF. Together with reference TRBV7-2 and TRBJ2-2, the CDR3 gives the full variable domain: GAGVSQSPSNKVTEKGKDVELRCDPISGHTALYWYRQSLGQGLEFLIYFQGNSAPDKSGLPSDRFSAERTGGSVSTLTIQRTQQEDSAVYLCASIPGQQATGELFFGEGSRLTVL.

The V gene is TRBV3-1, the J gene TRBJ2-1; the D is unclear. The CDR3 length is 15 residues. V lost 4 bases to trimming and J lost 5 bases, with 15 bases between them. In germline, CDR1 is LGHDT, CDR2 YNNKEL (reference sequence). The DNA for the CDR3 is TGTGCCAGCAGCCCGACGTTTGGATGGCACAATGAGCAGTTCTTC. Translation: CASSPTFGWHNEQFF.

The CDR3: CASSQDSRGGLTGELFF. The CDR3 coding sequence is TGCGCCAGCAGCCAAGATTCCCGGGGGGGATTGACCGGGGAGCTGTTTTTT. V and J are TRBV4-3 and TRBJ2-2; 8 positions agree with TRBD2. V lost 0 bases to trimming and J lost 5 bases; unmatched junction nucleotides: 8. Germline CDR1 is LGHNA and CDR2 is YSLEER. The CDR3 has 17 amino acids.

The V call is TRBV4-2, the J call TRBJ1-6, with 12 bases that match TRBD1. With V trimmed by 4 bases and J by 11 bases, 6 bases remained unmatched. The germline gives CDR1 LGHNA, CDR2 YNFKEQ. This CDR3 region has 15 residues. CDR3 amino acids: CASSLPGQGAAPLHF. In nucleotides, the CDR3 is TGTGCCAGCAGCCTTCCGGGACAGGGGGCTGCACCCCTCCACTTT.